The TCR beta chain under discussion was sequenced for a study of shared clonotypes between healthy human individuals. Study as a whole: CD8 memory received one plate per donor, CD8 naive two, CD4 memory three and CD4 naive three.

This CDR3 spans 15 amino acids. CDR1 SSHAT and CDR2 FNYEAQ come from the germline V gene (reference sequence). V was trimmed by 4 bases and J by 0 bases, leaving 13 bases between them. Produced via immunoSEQ multiplex PCR; TCRdb's table is partial and in-frame only. The table includes more than 550,000 clones, 80% to 95% detected once. Each CD8 memory set brought CD45RO+ cells together with CCR7-negative CD45RA+ TemRA cells. The chain carries TRBV7-7 and TRBJ2-7; perhaps TRBD1 as D (6 bases). The sample was memory CD8+ T cells from PBMCs. As for subset: CD45RO+ cells pooled with CCR7-negative TemRA cells. This sequence originates from a man younger than 35 in good health. Some clones in this sample may be carry-over from other donors' samples. CDR3 sequence: CASSWRQGSSYEQYF. CDR3 nucleotides: TGTGCCAGCAGCTGGCGCCAGGGGTCCTCCTACGAGCAGTACTTC.